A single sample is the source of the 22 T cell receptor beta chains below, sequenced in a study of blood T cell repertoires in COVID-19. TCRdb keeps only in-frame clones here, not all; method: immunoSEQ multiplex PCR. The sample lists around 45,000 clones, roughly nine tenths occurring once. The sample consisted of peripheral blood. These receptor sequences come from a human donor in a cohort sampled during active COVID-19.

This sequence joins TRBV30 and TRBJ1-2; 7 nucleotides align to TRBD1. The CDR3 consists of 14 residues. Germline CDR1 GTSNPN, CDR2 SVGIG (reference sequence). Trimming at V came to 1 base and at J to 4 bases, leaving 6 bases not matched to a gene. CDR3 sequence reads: CAWSEGQSFYGYTF. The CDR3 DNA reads TGTGCCTGGAGTGAGGGACAGTCATTCTATGGCTACACCTTC.

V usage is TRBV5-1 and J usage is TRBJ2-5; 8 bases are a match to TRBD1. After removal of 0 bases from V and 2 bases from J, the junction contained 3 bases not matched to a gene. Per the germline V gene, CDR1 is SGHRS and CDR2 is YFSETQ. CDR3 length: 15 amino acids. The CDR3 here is CASSLGTGLQETQYF. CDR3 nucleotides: TGCGCCAGCAGCTTGGGGACAGGGCTACAAGAGACCCAGTACTTC.

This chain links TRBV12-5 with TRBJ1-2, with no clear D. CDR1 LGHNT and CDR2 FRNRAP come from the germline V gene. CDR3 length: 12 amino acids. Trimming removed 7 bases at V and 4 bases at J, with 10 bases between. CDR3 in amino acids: CASAPGTYGYTF. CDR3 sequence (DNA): TGTGCTAGTGCCCCGGGAACCTATGGCTACACCTTC.

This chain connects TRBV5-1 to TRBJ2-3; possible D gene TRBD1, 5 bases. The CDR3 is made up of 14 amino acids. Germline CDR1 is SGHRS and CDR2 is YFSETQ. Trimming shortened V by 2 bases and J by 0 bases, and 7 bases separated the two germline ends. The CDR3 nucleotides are TGCGCCAGCAGCTTTAGACAGAGCACAGATACGCAGTATTTT. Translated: CASSFRQSTDTQYF.

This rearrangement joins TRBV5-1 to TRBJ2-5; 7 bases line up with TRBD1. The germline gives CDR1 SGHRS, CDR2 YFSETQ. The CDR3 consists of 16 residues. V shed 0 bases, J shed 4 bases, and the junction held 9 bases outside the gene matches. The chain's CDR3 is CASSLAPGQLRETQYF. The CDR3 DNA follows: TGCGCCAGCAGCTTGGCCCCGGGACAGCTCAGAGAGACCCAGTACTTC.

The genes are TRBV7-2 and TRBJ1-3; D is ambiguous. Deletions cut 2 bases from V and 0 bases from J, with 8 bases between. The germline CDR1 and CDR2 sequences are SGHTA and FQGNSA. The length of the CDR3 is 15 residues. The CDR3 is CASSLSRSSGNTIYF. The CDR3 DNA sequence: TGTGCCAGCAGCTTATCTCGCAGCTCTGGAAACACCATATATTTT.

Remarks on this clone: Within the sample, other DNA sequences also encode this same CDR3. The CDR3 protein is CASSYSRTGGGYGYTF. The CDR3 DNA follows: TGTGCCAGCAGTTACTCGAGGACAGGGGGAGGCTATGGCTACACCTTC. V is TRBV6-5 and J is TRBJ1-2; TRBD1 aligns across 10 bases. Germline V gene data show CDR1 as MNHEY and CDR2 as SVGAGI. The CDR3 totals 16 residues. The junction had 5 bases not matched to a gene; V was cut back by 0 bases and J by 4 bases.

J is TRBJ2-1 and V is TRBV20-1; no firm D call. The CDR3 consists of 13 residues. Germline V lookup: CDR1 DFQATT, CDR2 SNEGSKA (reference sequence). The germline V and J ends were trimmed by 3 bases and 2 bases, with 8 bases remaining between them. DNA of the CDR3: TGCAGTGCTAGTCTGCGGACCTACAATGAGCAGTTCTTC. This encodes CSASLRTYNEQFF.

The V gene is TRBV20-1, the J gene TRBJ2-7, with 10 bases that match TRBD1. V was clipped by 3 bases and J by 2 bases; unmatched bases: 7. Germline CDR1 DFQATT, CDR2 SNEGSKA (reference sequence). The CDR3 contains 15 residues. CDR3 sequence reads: CSASSGTGVPYEQYF. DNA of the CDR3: TGCAGTGCTAGTTCCGGGACAGGGGTTCCCTACGAGCAGTACTTC.

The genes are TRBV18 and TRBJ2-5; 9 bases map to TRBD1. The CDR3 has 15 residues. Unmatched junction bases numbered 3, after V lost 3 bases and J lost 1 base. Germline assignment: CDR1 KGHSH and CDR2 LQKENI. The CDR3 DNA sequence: TGTGCCAGCTCACCGGGACAGGGAACCCAAGAGACCCAGTACTTC. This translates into CASSPGQGTQETQYF.

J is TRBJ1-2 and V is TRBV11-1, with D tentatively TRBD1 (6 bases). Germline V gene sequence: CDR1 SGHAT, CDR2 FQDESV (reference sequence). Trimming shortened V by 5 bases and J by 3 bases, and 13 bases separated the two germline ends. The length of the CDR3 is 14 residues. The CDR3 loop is CASSPGEEDYGYTF. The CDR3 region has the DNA TGTGCCAGCAGCCCAGGGGAAGAAGACTATGGCTACACCTTC.

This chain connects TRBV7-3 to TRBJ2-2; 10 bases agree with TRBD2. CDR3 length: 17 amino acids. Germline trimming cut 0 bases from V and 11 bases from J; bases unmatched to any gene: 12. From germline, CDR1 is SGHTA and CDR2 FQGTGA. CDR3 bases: TGTGCCAGCAGCTTAACTAGTAGCGGGGGGCCTAGTAACGAGCTGTTTTTT. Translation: CASSLTSSGGPSNELFF.

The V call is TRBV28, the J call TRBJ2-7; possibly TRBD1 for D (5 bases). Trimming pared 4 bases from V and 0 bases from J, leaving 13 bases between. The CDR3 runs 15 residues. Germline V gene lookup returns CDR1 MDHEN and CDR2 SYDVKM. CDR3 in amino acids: CASSSAGLSSYEQYF. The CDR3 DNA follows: TGTGCCAGCAGTTCGGCAGGGTTGAGCTCCTACGAGCAGTACTTC.

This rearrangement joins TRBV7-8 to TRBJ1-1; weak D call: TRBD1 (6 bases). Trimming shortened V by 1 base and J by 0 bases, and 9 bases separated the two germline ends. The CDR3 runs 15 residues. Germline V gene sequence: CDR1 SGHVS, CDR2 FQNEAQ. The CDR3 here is CASSLGQGLNTEAFF. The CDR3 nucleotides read TGTGCCAGCAGCTTAGGGCAGGGGCTGAACACTGAAGCTTTCTTT.

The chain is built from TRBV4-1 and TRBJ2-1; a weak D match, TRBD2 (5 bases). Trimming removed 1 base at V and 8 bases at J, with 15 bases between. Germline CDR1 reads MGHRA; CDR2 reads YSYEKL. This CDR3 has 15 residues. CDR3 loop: CASSQAPYEEDEQFF. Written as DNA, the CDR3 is TGCGCCAGCAGCCAAGCCCCCTATGAGGAGGATGAGCAGTTCTTC.

The CDR3 coding sequence is TGTGCCAGCAATGGGGGCTACTATGGTGGCTACACCTTC. Translated: CASNGGYYGGYTF. The chain links TRBV28 to TRBJ1-2, with D maybe TRBD1 (6 bases). V lost 7 bases and J 7 bases, leaving 16 bases between the germline ends. Germline lookup yields CDR1 MDHEN and CDR2 SYDVKM. The CDR3 covers 13 residues.

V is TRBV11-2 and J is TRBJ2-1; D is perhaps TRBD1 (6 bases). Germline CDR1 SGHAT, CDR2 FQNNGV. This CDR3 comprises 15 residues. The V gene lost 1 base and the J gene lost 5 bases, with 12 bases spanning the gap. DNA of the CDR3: TGTGCCAGCAGCTTAGGTACAGGGTTAGACAATGAGCAGTTCTTC. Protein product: CASSLGTGLDNEQFF.

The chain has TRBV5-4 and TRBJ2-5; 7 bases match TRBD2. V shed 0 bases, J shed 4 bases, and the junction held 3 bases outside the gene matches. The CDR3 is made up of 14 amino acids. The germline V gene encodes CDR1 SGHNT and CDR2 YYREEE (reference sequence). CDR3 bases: TGTGCCAGCAGCTTGGCCGGCGGGGGAGAGACCCAGTACTTC. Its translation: CASSLAGGGETQYF.

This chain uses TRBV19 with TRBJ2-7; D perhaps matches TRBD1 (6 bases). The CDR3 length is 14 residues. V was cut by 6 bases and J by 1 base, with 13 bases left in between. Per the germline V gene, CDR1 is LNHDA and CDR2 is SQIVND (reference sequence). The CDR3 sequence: CASSKLGQSYEQYF. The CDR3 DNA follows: TGTGCCAGTAGCAAACTCGGACAGTCCTACGAGCAGTACTTC. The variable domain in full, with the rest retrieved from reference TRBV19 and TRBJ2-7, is DGGITQSPKYLFRKEGQNVTLSCEQNLNHDAMYWYRQDPGQGLRLIYYSQIVNDFQKGDIAEGYSVSREKKESFPLTVTSAQKNPTAFYLCASSKLGQSYEQYFGPGTRLTVT.

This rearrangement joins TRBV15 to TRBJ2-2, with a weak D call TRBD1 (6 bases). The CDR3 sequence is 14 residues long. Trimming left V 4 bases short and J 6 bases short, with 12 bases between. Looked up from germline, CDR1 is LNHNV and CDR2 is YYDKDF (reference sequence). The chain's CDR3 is CATSTSRGPGELFF. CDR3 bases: TGTGCCACCAGCACCTCCAGGGGACCCGGGGAGCTGTTTTTT.

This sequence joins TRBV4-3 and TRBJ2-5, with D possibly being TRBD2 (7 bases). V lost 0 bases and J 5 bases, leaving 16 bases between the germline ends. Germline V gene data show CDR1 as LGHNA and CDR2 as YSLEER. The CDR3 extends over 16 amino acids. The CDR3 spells CASSQDGGGATETQYF. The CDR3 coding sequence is TGCGCCAGCAGCCAAGATGGAGGGGGGGCCACGGAGACCCAGTACTTC.

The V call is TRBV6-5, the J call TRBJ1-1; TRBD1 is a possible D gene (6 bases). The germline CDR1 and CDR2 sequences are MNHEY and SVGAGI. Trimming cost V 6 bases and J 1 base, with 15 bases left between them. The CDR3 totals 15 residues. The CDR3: CASSHRGNRNTEAFF. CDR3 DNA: TGTGCCAGCAGCCATAGGGGGAATAGGAACACTGAAGCTTTCTTT.